This is a list of T cell receptor beta chains from one sample in a study of OX40 agonist ivuxolimab in advanced cancers. The repertoire was sequenced with immunoSEQ multiplex PCR; TCRdb's copy has only in-frame clones and lacks some. This table has about 90,000 clones, about 90% appearing once. This material consisted of CD4+ or CD8+ T cells sorted from blood, taken in a trial of the OX40 agonist ivuxolimab. The receptors come from an adult with an advanced solid tumor such as melanoma, head and neck, liver or kidney cancer. Each CDR3 is given with its conserved first and last residue. The D gene is left open where the match is weak. For some rows the clone size is stated as once, few or many, or as a class when expanded; others skip it.

D gene	J gene	V gene	clone size	CDR3 DNA	CDR3 protein
TRBD1	TRBJ2-5	TRBV30	few	TGTGCCTGGAGTGCTACAGGGGTTGAGACCCAGTACTTC	CAWSATGVETQYF
.	TRBJ1-1	TRBV11-3	.	TGTGCCAGCAGCCCAGGGAAGGCTGAAGCTTTCTTT	CASSPGKAEAFF
.	TRBJ2-7	TRBV27	.	TGTGCCAGCAGTTTATCGAGGGGCGGCAATTACGAGCAGTACTTC	CASSLSRGGNYEQYF
.	TRBJ1-2	TRBV14	.	TGTGCCAGCAGCCAAGGGCTGAACTATGGCTACACCTTC	CASSQGLNYGYTF
.	TRBJ2-5	TRBV19	.	TGTGCCAGTAGTATCCCCGGATTAAAAGAGACCCAGTACTTC	CASSIPGLKETQYF
.	TRBJ1-1	TRBV10-2	.	TGCGCCAGCAGTGAAGATCAGGGGATGTGGAACACTGAAGCTTTCTTT	CASSEDQGMWNTEAFF
.	TRBJ2-5	TRBV18	.	TGTGCCAGCTCACCACGAAAGGGAGTTCAGGAGACCCAGTACTTC	CASSPRKGVQETQYF
TRBD1	TRBJ2-5	TRBV27	.	TGTGCCAGCAGTTTCACCCTGGGACAGCAAGAGACCCAGTACTTC	CASSFTLGQQETQYF
TRBD2	TRBJ2-1	TRBV15	.	TGTGCCACCAGCAGAGGACTAGCGGGAACCTACAATGAGCAGTTCTTC	CATSRGLAGTYNEQFF
.	TRBJ2-2	TRBV27	once	TGTGCCAGCAGGCTACACAGGGAGGGCGGGGAGCTGTTTTTT	CASRLHREGGELFF
TRBD2	TRBJ2-3	TRBV19	.	TGTGCCAGTAGTCCGGGACTAGCGGAGTCGGGAGATACGCAGTATTTT	CASSPGLAESGDTQYF
TRBD1	TRBJ2-7	TRBV2	.	TGTGCCAGCACCAAAGACAGGGGAACAAGCTCCTACGAGCAGTACTTC	CASTKDRGTSSYEQYF
TRBD2	TRBJ2-7	TRBV10-3	.	TGTGCCACCCGACTAGCGTACGAGCAGTACTTC	CATRLAYEQYF
TRBD1	TRBJ2-5	TRBV4-3	.	TGCGCCAGCAGCCAAGGGACAGGGGGTGAAGAGACCCAGTACTTC	CASSQGTGGEETQYF
.	TRBJ1-5	TRBV18	few	TGTGCCAGCTCACCCCCGGGGGCAGCGAGCAATCAGCCCCAGCATTTT	CASSPPGAASNQPQHF
.	TRBJ2-7	TRBV6-1	.	TGTGCCAGCAGCCTAGAGGAGGGGAGCTCCTACGAGCAGTATTTC	CASSLEEGSSYEQYF
TRBD1	TRBJ2-3	TRBV2	.	TGTGCCAGCATGGGACAGGGGGCCAGCACAGATACGCAGTATTTT	CASMGQGASTDTQYF
TRBD1	TRBJ1-2	TRBV19	.	TGTGCCAGTAGTATTTTGGTTGACAGGGGTTGGCTCGGCTACACCTTC	CASSILVDRGWLGYTF
TRBD2	TRBJ2-7	TRBV15	.	TGTGCCACCAGCAGAGATCTATGGACTAGCGGGTCCCACGAGCAGTACTTC	CATSRDLWTSGSHEQYF
.	TRBJ1-5	TRBV2	.	TGTGCCAGCAGTCTAGACATGATCAATCAGCCCCAGCATTTT	CASSLDMINQPQHF